This TCR beta chain came from a study of shared clonotypes between healthy human individuals. Whole-study results and caveats: Researchers sampled blood only, noting tissue repertoires likely differ.

CD45RA-negative memory and CD45RA+ naive subsets were split from the CD4+ cells. Assay runs were performed at deep level. The input for sorted-subset replicate PCRs was about 200 ng DNA, about 29,000 T cell genomes. Sequencing used immunoSEQ multiplex PCR; TCRdb keeps in-frame clones, though not all of them. The profile shows roughly 1,500,000 clones, 95% to 99% of them singletons. Germline-derived CDR1 and CDR2 are SGHRS and YFSETQ. V gave up 4 bases and J gave up 2 bases; unmatched junction bases: 4. The CDR3 runs to 14 residues. On this clone: As yet, its antigen is unknown.

Sequencing was performed on naive CD4+ T cells sorted from blood. Subset indicated: CD45RA+ positively selected. This receptor was taken from a young man in good health. This chain links TRBV5-1 with TRBJ2-7; 9 positions agree with TRBD1. The CDR3 protein is CASSPGQGPYEQYF. CDR3 bases: TGCGCCAGCAGCCCGGGACAGGGTCCCTACGAGCAGTACTTC.